Listed here is a single TCR beta chain. Antigen specificity is unknown. The V end was cut by 8 bases, the J end by 4 bases, with 14 bases between. The CDR3 length is 13 residues. Germline CDR1 and CDR2: MNHNS and SASEGT. Each cell subset's genomic DNA was divided evenly among several immunoSEQ plates. Generated by immunoSEQ multiplex PCR, the TCRdb table keeps only in-frame clones and is missing some. The top ten hold under 1.5% of the sample, which has roughly 1,800,000 clones, approximately 94% seen once. The entry originates in a study of shared clonotypes between healthy human individuals. Naive CD8 isolation took CD45RO-negative cells positively selected for CCR7 and excluded terminally differentiated effector memory CD45RA+ cells. Study results and limitations: Clonotype sharing among donors was expected to depend on sequencing depth. For sorted subsets, rarefaction showed incomplete sequencing despite large depth. Across subsets, estimated richness was generally greater for naive than for memory populations.

This chain links TRBV6-1 with TRBJ1-1; D possibly corresponds to TRBD1 (5 bases). The sequenced sample consisted of naive CD8+ T cells sorted from blood. The receptor was isolated from a man aged 18 to 29 in good health. The CDR3 sequence: CASERGESTEAFF. The CDR3 DNA reads as TGTGCCAGCGAGAGAGGGGAGAGCACTGAAGCTTTCTTT.